This T cell receptor beta chain was found in a study of blood T cell repertoires in COVID-19. CDR1 and CDR2 (germline): LNHNV, YYDKDF (reference sequence). The CDR3 length is 19 residues. V gave up 0 bases and J gave up 4 bases; unmatched junction bases: 14. Some clones are missing from TCRdb's copy, which holds only in-frame ones; the method was immunoSEQ multiplex PCR. The repertoire holds around 75,000 clones, with about 90% as singletons. The chain couples TRBV15 to TRBJ2-3, with 9 bases matching TRBD2. Sequencing was performed on peripheral blood. This receptor was obtained from a human donor in a cohort sampled during active COVID-19. Here the CDR3 DNA reads TGTGCCACCAGCAGAGATAAGTATGGAGCGGGAGGACCCCCAGATACGCAGTATTTT. Its protein is CATSRDKYGAGGPPDTQYF.